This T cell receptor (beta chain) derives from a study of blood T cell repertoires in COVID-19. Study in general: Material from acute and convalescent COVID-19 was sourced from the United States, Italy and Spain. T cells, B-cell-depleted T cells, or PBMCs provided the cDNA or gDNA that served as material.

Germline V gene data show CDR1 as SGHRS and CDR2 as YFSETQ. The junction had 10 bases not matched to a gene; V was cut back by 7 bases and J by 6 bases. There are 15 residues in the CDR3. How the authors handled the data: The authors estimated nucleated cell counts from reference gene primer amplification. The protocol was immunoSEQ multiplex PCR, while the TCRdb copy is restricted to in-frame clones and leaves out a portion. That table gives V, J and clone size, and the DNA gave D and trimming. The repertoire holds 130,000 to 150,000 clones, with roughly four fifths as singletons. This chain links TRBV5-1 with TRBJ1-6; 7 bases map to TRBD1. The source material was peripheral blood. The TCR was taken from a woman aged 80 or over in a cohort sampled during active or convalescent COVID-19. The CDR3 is CASALQGRGNSPLHF. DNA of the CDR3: TGCGCCAGCGCCTTACAGGGGCGGGGTAATTCACCCCTCCACTTT.